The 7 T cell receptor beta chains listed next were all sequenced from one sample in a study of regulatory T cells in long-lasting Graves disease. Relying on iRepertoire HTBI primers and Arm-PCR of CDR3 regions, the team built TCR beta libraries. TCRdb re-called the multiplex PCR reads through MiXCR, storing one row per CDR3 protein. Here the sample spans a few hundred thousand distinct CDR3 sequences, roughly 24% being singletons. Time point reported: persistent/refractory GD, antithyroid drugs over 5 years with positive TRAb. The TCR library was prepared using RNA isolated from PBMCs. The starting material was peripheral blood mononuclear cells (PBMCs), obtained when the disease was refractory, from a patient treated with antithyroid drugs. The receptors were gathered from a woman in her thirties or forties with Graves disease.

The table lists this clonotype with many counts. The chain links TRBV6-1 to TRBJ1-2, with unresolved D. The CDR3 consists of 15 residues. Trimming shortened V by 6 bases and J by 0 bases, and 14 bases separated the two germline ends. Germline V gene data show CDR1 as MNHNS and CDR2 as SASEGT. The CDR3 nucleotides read TGTGCCAGCAGGCCCCCGGGCACCGCTAACTATGGCTACACCTTC. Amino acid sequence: CASRPPGTANYGYTF.

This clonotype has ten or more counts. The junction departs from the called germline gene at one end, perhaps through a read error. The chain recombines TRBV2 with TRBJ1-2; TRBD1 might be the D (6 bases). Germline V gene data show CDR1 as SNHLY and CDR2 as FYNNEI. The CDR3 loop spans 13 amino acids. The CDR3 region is CASREGGSRGYTF. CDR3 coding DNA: TGTGCCAGCAGAGAAGGGGGGTCTCGTGGCTACACCTTC. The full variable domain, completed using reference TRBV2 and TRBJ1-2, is EPEVTQTPSHQVTQMGQEVILRCVPISNHLYFYWYRQILGQKVEFLVSFYNNEISEKSEIFDDQFSVERPDGSNFTLKIRSTKLEDSAMYFCASREGGSRGYTFGSGTRLTVV.

The CDR3 DNA reads TGCAGCGTCGGCGACAGGGGAGGCCAGCCCCAGCATTTT. Translation: CSVGDRGGQPQHF. V is TRBV29-1 and J is TRBJ1-5; 8 bases agree with TRBD1. Germline loops: CDR1 SQVTM, CDR2 ANQGSEA. Trimming took 6 bases from V and 7 from J; bases not matched to a gene: 8. The CDR3 contains 13 residues.

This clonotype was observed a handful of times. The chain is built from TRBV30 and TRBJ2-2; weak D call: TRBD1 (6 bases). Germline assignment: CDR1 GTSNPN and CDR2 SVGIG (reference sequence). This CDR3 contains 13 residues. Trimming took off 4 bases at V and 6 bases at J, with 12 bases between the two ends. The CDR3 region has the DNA TGTGCCTGGAACGCAGGGGCCCCCGGGGAGCTGTTTTTT. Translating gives CAWNAGAPGELFF.

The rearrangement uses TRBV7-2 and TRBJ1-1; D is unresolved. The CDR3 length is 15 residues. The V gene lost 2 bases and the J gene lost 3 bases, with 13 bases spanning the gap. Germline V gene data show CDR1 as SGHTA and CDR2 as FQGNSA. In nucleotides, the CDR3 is TGTGCCAGCAGCTTAATTTGGAAAAGCGACACTGAAGCTTTCTTT. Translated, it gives CASSLIWKSDTEAFF.

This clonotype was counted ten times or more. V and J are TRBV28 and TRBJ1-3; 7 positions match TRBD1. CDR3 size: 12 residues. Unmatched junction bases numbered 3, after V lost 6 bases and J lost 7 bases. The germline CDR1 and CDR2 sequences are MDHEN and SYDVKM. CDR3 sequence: CASRSQGNTIYF. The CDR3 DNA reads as TGTGCCAGCAGGTCACAGGGGAACACCATATATTTT. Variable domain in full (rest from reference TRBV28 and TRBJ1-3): DVKVTQSSRYLVKRTGEKVFLECVQDMDHENMFWYRQDPGLGLRLIYFSYDVKMKEKGDIPEGYSVSREKKERFSLILESASTNQTSMYLCASRSQGNTIYFGEGSWLTVV.

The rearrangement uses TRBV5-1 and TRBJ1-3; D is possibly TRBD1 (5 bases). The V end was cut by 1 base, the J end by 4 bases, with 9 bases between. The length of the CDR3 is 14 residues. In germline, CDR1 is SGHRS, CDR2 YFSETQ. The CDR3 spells CASSLFGQGNTIYF. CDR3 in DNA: TGCGCCAGCAGCTTGTTTGGACAAGGAAACACCATATATTTT.